The rows below give T cell receptor beta chains drawn from one sample of a study of blood T cell repertoires in COVID-19. Sequencing was performed with immunoSEQ multiplex PCR; in TCRdb, only in-frame clones are kept and a portion is missing. The data show under 350,000 clones, about four fifths seen once. Sequencing was done on a sample of peripheral blood. The receptors were gathered from a woman aged 50 to 65 who had recovered from COVID-19. Both conserved end residues are part of each CDR3. Fields, in order: J gene, V gene, clone size, D gene, CDR3 DNA, CDR3 protein. D genes are given only for firm matches. Only part of the rows carry a size: once, few, many, or a class if the clone is expanded.

j_call: TRBJ2-1; v_call: TRBV6-4; clone_size: -; d_call: TRBD1; cdr3_nt: TGTGCCAGCAGTGACTCACAGGGGGCTGGCAATGAGCAGTTCTTC; cdr3_aa: CASSDSQGAGNEQFF
j_call: TRBJ2-3; v_call: TRBV9; clone_size: -; d_call: TRBD2; cdr3_nt: TGTGCCAGCAGCGTTATTAGCGGGGGGGCCGCTTATACGCAGTATTTT; cdr3_aa: CASSVISGGAAYTQYF
j_call: TRBJ1-1; v_call: TRBV7-9; clone_size: -; d_call: -; cdr3_nt: TGTGCCAGCAGCCCCGAGGCATACACTGAAGCTTTCTTT; cdr3_aa: CASSPEAYTEAFF
j_call: TRBJ2-7; v_call: TRBV3-1/TRBV3-2; clone_size: -; d_call: -; cdr3_nt: TGTGCCAGCAGCCCGCGAGCCTACGAGCAGTACTTC; cdr3_aa: CASSPRAYEQYF
j_call: TRBJ2-1; v_call: TRBV5-4; clone_size: -; d_call: TRBD2; cdr3_nt: TGTGCCAGCAGCTTAGCGGGGAGCTCCTACAATGAGCAGTTCTTC; cdr3_aa: CASSLAGSSYNEQFF
j_call: TRBJ1-1; v_call: TRBV6-5; clone_size: -; d_call: TRBD1; cdr3_nt: TGTGCCAGCAGTTTTATACAGGGGGGAGGAACTGAAGCTTTCTTT; cdr3_aa: CASSFIQGGGTEAFF
j_call: TRBJ2-5; v_call: TRBV6-1; clone_size: -; d_call: -; cdr3_nt: TGTGCCAGCAGTGAAGACAGGGTTCGGTACTTC; cdr3_aa: CASSEDRVRYF
j_call: TRBJ2-7; v_call: TRBV7-2; clone_size: -; d_call: -; cdr3_nt: TGTGCCAGCAGCTTAGCGGGGGGAGCTGCCTACGAGCAGTACTTC; cdr3_aa: CASSLAGGAAYEQYF
j_call: TRBJ1-1; v_call: TRBV19; clone_size: once; d_call: -; cdr3_nt: TGTGCCAGTAGTATATCAGGCAACACTGAAGCTTTCTTT; cdr3_aa: CASSISGNTEAFF
j_call: TRBJ1-1; v_call: TRBV30; clone_size: -; d_call: -; cdr3_nt: TGTGCCTGGAAATACCTCCAGGGCTACACTGAAGCTTTCTTT; cdr3_aa: CAWKYLQGYTEAFF
j_call: TRBJ1-4; v_call: TRBV4-2; clone_size: -; d_call: TRBD1; cdr3_nt: TGTGCCAGCAGCCATGTGTCAGGACAGGGTAAAGAAAAACTGTTTTTT; cdr3_aa: CASSHVSGQGKEKLFF
j_call: TRBJ2-7; v_call: TRBV9; clone_size: -; d_call: -; cdr3_nt: TGTGCCAGCAGCGGAGGGGGTGGTCAAGCCTACGAGCAGTACTTC; cdr3_aa: CASSGGGGQAYEQYF
j_call: TRBJ2-4; v_call: TRBV19; clone_size: once; d_call: TRBD1; cdr3_nt: TGTGCCAGTAGTCTACGGACAGGGGGAAACATTCAGTACTTC; cdr3_aa: CASSLRTGGNIQYF
j_call: TRBJ2-1; v_call: TRBV4-2; clone_size: -; d_call: -; cdr3_nt: TGTGCCAGCAGTCGAAATAGGGGGTCCTACAATGAGCAGTTCTTC; cdr3_aa: CASSRNRGSYNEQFF
j_call: TRBJ2-7; v_call: TRBV7-9; clone_size: -; d_call: TRBD2; cdr3_nt: TGTGCCAGCAGCTTACCCACTAGCGGGATGAAGTACTTC; cdr3_aa: CASSLPTSGMKYF
j_call: TRBJ1-6; v_call: TRBV18; clone_size: -; d_call: -; cdr3_nt: TGTGCCAGCTCACCACAACGGGATTCACCCCTCCACTTT; cdr3_aa: CASSPQRDSPLHF
j_call: TRBJ1-2; v_call: TRBV27; clone_size: -; d_call: TRBD1; cdr3_nt: TGTGCCAGCAGCCCTTTCAGGGGGCTTGGCTACACCTTC; cdr3_aa: CASSPFRGLGYTF
j_call: TRBJ2-5; v_call: TRBV7-2; clone_size: -; d_call: TRBD2; cdr3_nt: TGTGCCAGCAGCGGTAGCGGGAGGGCCCGACCAGAGACCCAGTACTTC; cdr3_aa: CASSGSGRARPETQYF
j_call: TRBJ1-6; v_call: TRBV3-1/TRBV3-2; clone_size: -; d_call: -; cdr3_nt: TGTGCCAGCAGCCCAACACAGGGCTCACCCCTCCACTTT; cdr3_aa: CASSPTQGSPLHF
j_call: TRBJ2-7; v_call: TRBV23-1; clone_size: -; d_call: -; cdr3_nt: TGCGCCAGCAGTCAATCTCTACAGGGTTGGAGCTCCTACGAGCAGTACTTC; cdr3_aa: CASSQSLQGWSSYEQYF
j_call: TRBJ2-2; v_call: TRBV4-1; clone_size: -; d_call: TRBD1; cdr3_nt: TGCGCCAGCAGCCACGGGGACAGGGGGCCCGGGGAGCTGTTTTTT; cdr3_aa: CASSHGDRGPGELFF
j_call: TRBJ1-1; v_call: TRBV4-3; clone_size: -; d_call: TRBD1; cdr3_nt: TGCGCCAGCAGTCACAGGGGGCAGAACACTGAAGCTTTCTTT; cdr3_aa: CASSHRGQNTEAFF